Here is one T cell receptor (beta chain) with its context. Extracted RNA was reverse transcribed, and the resulting cDNA served as sequencing template. Repertoires were generated with immunoSEQ multiplex PCR, while TCRdb's copy carries only in-frame clones and drops some. There are over 70,000 clones in the sample; 60% to 70% occur only once, and about a quarter lies in the top ten. There are 14 residues in the CDR3. With 0 bases removed from V and 5 bases from J, the gap between germline ends came to 8 bases. Germline values: CDR1 MNHNS, CDR2 SASEGT. The data were obtained in a study of CD8+ T cells in alopecia areata. Regarding treatment: oral pan-JAK inhibitor, 5-10 mg twice daily.

The chain combines TRBV6-1 with TRBJ1-5; the D gene is possibly TRBD1 (5 bases). The specimen was CD8+ T cells sorted from blood, collected at week 24, from a patient treated with tofacitinib. The origin of this receptor is a human donor with alopecia areata. The CDR3 nucleotides are TGTGCCAGCAGTGAAGCGGGGGGATATCAGCCCCAGCATTTT. Its protein product is CASSEAGGYQPQHF.